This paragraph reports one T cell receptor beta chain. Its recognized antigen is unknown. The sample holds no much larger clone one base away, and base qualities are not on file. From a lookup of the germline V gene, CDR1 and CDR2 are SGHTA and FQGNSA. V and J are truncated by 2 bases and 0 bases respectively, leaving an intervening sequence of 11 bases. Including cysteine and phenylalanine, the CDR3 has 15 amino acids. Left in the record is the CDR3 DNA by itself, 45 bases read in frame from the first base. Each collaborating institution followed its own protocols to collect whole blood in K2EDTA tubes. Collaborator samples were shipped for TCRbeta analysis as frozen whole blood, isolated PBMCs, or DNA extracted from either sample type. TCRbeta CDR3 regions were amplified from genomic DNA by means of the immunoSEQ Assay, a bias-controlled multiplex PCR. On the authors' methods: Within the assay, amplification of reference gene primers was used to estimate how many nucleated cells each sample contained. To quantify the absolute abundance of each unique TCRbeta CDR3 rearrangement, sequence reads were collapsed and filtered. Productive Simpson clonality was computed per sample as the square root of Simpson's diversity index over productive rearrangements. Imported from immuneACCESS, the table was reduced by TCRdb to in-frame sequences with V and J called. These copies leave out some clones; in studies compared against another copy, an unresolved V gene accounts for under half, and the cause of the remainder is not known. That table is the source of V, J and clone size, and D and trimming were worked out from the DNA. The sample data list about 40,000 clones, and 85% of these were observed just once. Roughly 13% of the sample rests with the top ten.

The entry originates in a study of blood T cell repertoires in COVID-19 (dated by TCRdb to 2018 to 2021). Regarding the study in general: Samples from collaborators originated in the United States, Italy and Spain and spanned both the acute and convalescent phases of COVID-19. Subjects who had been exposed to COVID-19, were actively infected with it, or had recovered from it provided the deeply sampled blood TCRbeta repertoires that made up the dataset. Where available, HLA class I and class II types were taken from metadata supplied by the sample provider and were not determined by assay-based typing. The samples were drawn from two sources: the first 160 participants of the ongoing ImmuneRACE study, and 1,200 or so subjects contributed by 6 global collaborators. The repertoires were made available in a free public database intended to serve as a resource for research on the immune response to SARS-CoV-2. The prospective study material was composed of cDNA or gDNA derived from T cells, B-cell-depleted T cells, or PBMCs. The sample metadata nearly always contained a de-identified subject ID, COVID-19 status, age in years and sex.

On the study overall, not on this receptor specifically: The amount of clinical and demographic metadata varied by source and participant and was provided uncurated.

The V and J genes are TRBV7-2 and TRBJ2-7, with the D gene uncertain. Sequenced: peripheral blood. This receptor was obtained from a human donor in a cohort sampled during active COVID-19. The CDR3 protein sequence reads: CASSLLRAVSYEQYF. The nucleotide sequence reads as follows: TGTGCCAGCAGCTTATTAAGAGCTGTCTCCTACGAGCAGTACTTC. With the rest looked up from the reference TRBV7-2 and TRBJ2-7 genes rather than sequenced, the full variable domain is GAGVSQSPSNKVTEKGKDVELRCDPISGHTALYWYRQSLGQGLEFLIYFQGNSAPDKSGLPSDRFSAERTGGSVSTLTIQRTQQEDSAVYLCASSLLRAVSYEQYFGPGTRLTVT.